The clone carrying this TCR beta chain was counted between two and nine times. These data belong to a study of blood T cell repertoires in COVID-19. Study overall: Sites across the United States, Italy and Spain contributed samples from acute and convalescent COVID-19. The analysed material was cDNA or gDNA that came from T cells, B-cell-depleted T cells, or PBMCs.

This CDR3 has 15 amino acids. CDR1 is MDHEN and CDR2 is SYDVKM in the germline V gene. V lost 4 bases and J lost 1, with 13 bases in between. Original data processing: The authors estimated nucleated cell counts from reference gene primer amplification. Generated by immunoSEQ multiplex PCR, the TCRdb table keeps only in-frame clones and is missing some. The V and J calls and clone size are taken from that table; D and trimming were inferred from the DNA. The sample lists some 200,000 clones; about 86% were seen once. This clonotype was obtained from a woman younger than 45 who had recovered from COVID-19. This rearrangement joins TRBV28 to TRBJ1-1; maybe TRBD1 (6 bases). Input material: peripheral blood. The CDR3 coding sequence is TGTGCCAGCAGTTCTTTGGGACACCCGAACACTGAAGCTTTCTTT. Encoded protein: CASSSLGHPNTEAFF.